The sequence of this TCR beta chain was determined in a study of blood T cell repertoires in COVID-19. For the study at large: PBMCs, B-cell-depleted T cells, or T cells provided the cDNA or gDNA that made up the material.

The assay was immunoSEQ multiplex PCR, and TCRdb's table has in-frame clones only and misses some. Among about 9,900 clones, about three quarters were seen once, and the ten largest hold 24%. Source material: peripheral blood. This clonotype was sampled from a man in his 60s with active COVID-19.

In nucleotides, the CDR3 is TGTGCCAGCAGCTTAAGGGGGTGGGGACTAGCGGACGAGCAGTACTTC. Translation: CASSLRGWGLADEQYF. The chain carries TRBV7-2 and TRBJ2-7; 11 bases are a match to TRBD2. The CDR3 spans 16 residues. V lost 2 bases and J lost 5; bases outside the gene matches: 8. Germline CDR1 is SGHTA and CDR2 is FQGNSA.